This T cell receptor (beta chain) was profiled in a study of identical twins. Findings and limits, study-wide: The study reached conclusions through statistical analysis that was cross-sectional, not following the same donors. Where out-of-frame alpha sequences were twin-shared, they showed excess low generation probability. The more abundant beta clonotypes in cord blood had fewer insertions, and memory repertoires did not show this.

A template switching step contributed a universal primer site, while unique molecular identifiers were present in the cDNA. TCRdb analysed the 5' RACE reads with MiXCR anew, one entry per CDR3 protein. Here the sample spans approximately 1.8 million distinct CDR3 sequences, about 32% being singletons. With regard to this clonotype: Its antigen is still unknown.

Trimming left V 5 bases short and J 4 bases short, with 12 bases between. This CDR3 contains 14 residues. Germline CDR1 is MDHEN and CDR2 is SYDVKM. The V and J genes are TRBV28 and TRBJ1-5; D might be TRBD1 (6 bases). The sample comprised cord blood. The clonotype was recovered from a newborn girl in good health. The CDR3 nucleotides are TGTGCCAGCAGTCCCCGCGGGACAAATCAGCCCCAGCATTTT. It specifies CASSPRGTNQPQHF. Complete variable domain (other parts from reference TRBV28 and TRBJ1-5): DVKVTQSSRYLVKRTGEKVFLECVQDMDHENMFWYRQDPGLGLRLIYFSYDVKMKEKGDIPEGYSVSREKKERFSLILESASTNQTSMYLCASSPRGTNQPQHFGDGTRLSIL.